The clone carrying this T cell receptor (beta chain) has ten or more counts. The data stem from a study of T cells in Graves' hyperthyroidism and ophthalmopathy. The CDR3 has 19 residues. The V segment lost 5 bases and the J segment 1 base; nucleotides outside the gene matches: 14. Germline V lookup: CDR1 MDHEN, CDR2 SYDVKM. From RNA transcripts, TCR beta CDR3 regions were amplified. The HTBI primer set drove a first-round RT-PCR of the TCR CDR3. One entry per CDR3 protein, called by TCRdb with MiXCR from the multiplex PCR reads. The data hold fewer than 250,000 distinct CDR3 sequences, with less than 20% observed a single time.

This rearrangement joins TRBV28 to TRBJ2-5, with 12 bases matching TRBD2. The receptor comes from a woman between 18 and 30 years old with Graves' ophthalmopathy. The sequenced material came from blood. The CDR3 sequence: CASSSAKASGGGLQETQYF. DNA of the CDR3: TGTGCCAGCAGTAGTGCGAAGGCTAGCGGGGGGGGCCTCCAAGAGACCCAGTACTTC. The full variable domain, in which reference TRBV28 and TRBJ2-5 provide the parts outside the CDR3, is DVKVTQSSRYLVKRTGEKVFLECVQDMDHENMFWYRQDPGLGLRLIYFSYDVKMKEKGDIPEGYSVSREKKERFSLILESASTNQTSMYLCASSSAKASGGGLQETQYFGPGTRLLVL.